This T cell receptor beta chain was sequenced during a study of blood T cell repertoires in COVID-19. In the study overall: T cells, B-cell-depleted T cells, or PBMCs supplied cDNA or gDNA.

Germline V gene sequence: CDR1 MDHEN, CDR2 SYDVKM. The CDR3 has 18 residues. V shed 6 bases, J shed 4 bases, and the junction held 12 bases outside the gene matches. Only in-frame clones appear in the TCRdb table, and some are missing; sequencing was by immunoSEQ multiplex PCR. The sample lists about 300,000 clones, approximately 84% occurring once. The Seattle patients, enrolled during active infection, were followed longitudinally. The chain couples TRBV28 to TRBJ2-2, with TRBD2 identical over 12 bases. Sequences were obtained from peripheral blood. The clonotype comes from a human donor with COVID-19, enrolled during active disease. The donor label of this sample is uncertain. In DNA form, the CDR3 reads TGTGCCAGCAGGGATCAGACTAGCGGGAGAGGCTTCACCGGGGAGCTGTTTTTT. Its protein is CASRDQTSGRGFTGELFF.